This TCR beta chain was identified in a study of technical replicates of blood from a handful of donors. Repertoires were generated with immunoSEQ multiplex PCR, while TCRdb's copy carries only in-frame clones and drops some. The table lists 80,000 or so clones, 95% to 97% of them singletons. CDR1 is SGHNT and CDR2 is YYREEE in the germline V gene (reference sequence). The CDR3 runs to 14 residues. The trim removed 2 bases at V and 6 bases at J, leaving 3 bases unmatched. This TCR was sampled from a human donor in good health. The sequencing input was T cells isolated from PBMCs. This chain connects TRBV5-4 to TRBJ2-3, with TRBD2 matching 10 bases. The DNA of the CDR3 is TGTGCCAGCAGCTTAGCGGGAGGGCCGGATACGCAGTATTTT. It codes for CASSLAGGPDTQYF.